This is a list of T cell receptor beta chains from one sample in a study of T cells in Graves' hyperthyroidism and ophthalmopathy. From the multiplex PCR reads, TCRdb called clonotypes with MiXCR, one entry per CDR3 protein. The table records about 350,000 distinct CDR3 sequences, about 14% of them present only once. The source material was blood. All receptors come from a woman in her twenties or thirties with Graves' hyperthyroidism. Both conserved end residues are part of each CDR3. A D gene is named only where the DNA matches it firmly. The listing skips clone size in some rows; elsewhere it reads once, few, many or a size class.

d_gene	abundance	v_gene	j_gene	CDR3aa	CDR3nt
NA	many	TRBV6-1	TRBJ1-5	CASSRGGGAAQPQHF	TGTGCCAGCAGTCGGGGGGGGGGTGCGGCTCAGCCCCAGCATTTT
NA	many	TRBV27	TRBJ2-3	CASSFSGPTDTQYF	TGTGCCAGCAGTTTTTCCGGGCCCACAGATACGCAGTATTTT
TRBD1	NA	TRBV29-1	TRBJ1-3	CSVEDVGTGGNTIYF	TGCAGCGTTGAAGACGTGGGGACAGGGGGAAACACCATATATTTT
TRBD1	NA	TRBV7-9	TRBJ2-5	CASSQQATGGKETQYF	TGTGCCAGCAGCCAACAAGCGACAGGGGGGAAGGAGACCCAGTACTTC
NA	many	TRBV20-1	TRBJ1-2	CSARVLSSAYGYTF	TGCAGTGCTAGAGTCCTGAGTTCCGCCTATGGCTACACCTTC
TRBD2	many	TRBV7-8	TRBJ2-7	CASSLQREDSYEQYF	TGTGCCAGCAGCTTACAGCGGGAGGATTCCTACGAGCAGTACTTC
NA	NA	TRBV6-5	TRBJ2-1	CASSYSIGGRNEQFF	TGTGCCAGCAGTTACTCTATCGGTGGTAGGAATGAGCAGTTCTTC
NA	NA	TRBV2	TRBJ1-5	CASSEVHARNQPQHF	TGTGCCAGCAGTGAAGTGCACGCCCGAAATCAGCCCCAGCATTTT
TRBD1	few	TRBV19	TRBJ1-1	CASSILGQGRTFPEAFF	TGTGCCAGTAGTATTTTGGGACAGGGACGAACTTTCCCTGAAGCTTTCTTT
NA	NA	TRBV30	TRBJ2-3	CAWRQVPTDTQYF	TGTGCCTGGAGGCAGGTACCCACAGATACGCAGTATTTT
TRBD1	few	TRBV6-1	TRBJ2-3	CASRDGTGVADTQYF	TGTGCCAGCAGAGACGGGACAGGGGTAGCAGATACGCAGTATTTT
NA	many	TRBV2	TRBJ1-5	CASSVGSYSNQPQHF	TGTGCCAGCAGTGTGGGCAGCTATAGCAATCAGCCCCAGCATTTT
TRBD2	many	TRBV5-1	TRBJ2-5	CASSSRPGLGEETQYF	TGCGCCAGCAGCTCACGACCGGGACTAGGGGAGGAGACCCAGTACTTC
NA	many	TRBV11-2	TRBJ2-5	CASSLPDGSRETQYF	TGTGCCAGCAGCCTCCCCGACGGGAGTAGGGAGACCCAGTACTTC
NA	many	TRBV19	TRBJ2-3	CASSQRYTDTQYF	TGTGCCAGTAGCCAGCGGTACACAGATACGCAGTATTTT
TRBD2	many	TRBV6-1	TRBJ2-7	CASTLGPSGSLEQYF	TGTGCCAGCACCCTAGGGCCTAGCGGGAGTCTCGAGCAGTACTTC
NA	NA	TRBV4-3	TRBJ2-1	CASSQSASSSYTEQFF	TGCGCCAGCAGCCAGTCCGCGTCGTCTTCATACACTGAGCAGTTCTTC
NA	many	TRBV9	TRBJ1-2	CASSVPGGYTF	TGTGCCAGCAGCGTACCGGGGGGCTACACCTTC
TRBD2	many	TRBV28	TRBJ2-3	CASSVTGLAGMGTDTQYF	TGTGCCAGCTCAGTGACGGGACTAGCGGGAATGGGCACAGATACGCAGTATTTT
TRBD2	NA	TRBV20-1	TRBJ2-3	CSAEPGLAAENTDTQYF	TGCAGTGCTGAGCCGGGACTAGCGGCAGAAAACACAGATACGCAGTATTTT
NA	NA	TRBV28	TRBJ2-4	CASSPPDRTGLDIQYF	TGTGCCAGCAGCCCTCCCGACAGGACGGGGCTGGACATTCAGTACTTC
NA	many	TRBV27	TRBJ2-3	CASSFYRGYTDTQYF	TGTGCCAGCAGTTTCTATCGGGGTTACACCGATACGCAGTATTTT
TRBD2	NA	TRBV2	TRBJ2-3	CASSEGPAGGPDF	TGTGCCAGCAGTGAAGGTCCGGCGGGAGGGCCAGATTTT
NA	many	TRBV11-2	TRBJ1-1	CASRDNTGNTEAFF	TGTGCCAGCAGAGACAATACAGGGAACACTGAAGCTTTCTTT
NA	NA	TRBV6-1	TRBJ1-2	CASRIVGRNYGYTF	TGTGCCAGCCGCATTGTAGGACGGAACTATGGCTACACCTTC
NA	many	TRBV6-1	TRBJ2-7	CASSYSRTSEQYF	TGTGCCAGCAGTTATTCCCGGACCTCGGAGCAGTACTTC
NA	many	TRBV19	TRBJ1-1	CASSITERGEAFF	TGTGCCAGTAGTATCACAGAAAGGGGTGAAGCTTTCTTT